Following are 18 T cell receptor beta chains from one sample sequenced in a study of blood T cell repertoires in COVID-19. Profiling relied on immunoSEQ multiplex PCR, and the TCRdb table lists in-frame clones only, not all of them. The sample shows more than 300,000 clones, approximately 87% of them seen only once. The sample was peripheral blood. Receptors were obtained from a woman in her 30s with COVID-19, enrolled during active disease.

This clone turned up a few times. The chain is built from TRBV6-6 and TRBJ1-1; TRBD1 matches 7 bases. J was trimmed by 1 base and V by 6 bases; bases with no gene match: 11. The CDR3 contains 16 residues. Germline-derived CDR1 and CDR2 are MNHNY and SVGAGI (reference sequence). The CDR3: CASSPGGQATNTEAFF. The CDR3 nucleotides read TGTGCCAGCAGCCCCGGCGGACAGGCTACGAACACTGAAGCTTTCTTT.

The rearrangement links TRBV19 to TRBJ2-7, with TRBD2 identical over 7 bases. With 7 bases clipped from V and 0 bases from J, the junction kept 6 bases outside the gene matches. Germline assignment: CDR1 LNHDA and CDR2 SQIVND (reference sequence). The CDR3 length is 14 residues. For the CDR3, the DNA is TGTGCCAGTATGGAGGGAGGGAGCTCCTACGAGCAGTACTTC. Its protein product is CASMEGGSSYEQYF.

CDR3 coding DNA: TGTGCCAGCAGTTTAGAGCAGCTAGATCAGCCCCAGCATTTT. The encoded protein is CASSLEQLDQPQHF. V and J are TRBV28 and TRBJ1-5, with no clear D. The CDR3 sequence is 14 residues long. Trimming removed 2 bases from V and 5 bases from J, with 10 bases in between. Germline CDR1 MDHEN, CDR2 SYDVKM.

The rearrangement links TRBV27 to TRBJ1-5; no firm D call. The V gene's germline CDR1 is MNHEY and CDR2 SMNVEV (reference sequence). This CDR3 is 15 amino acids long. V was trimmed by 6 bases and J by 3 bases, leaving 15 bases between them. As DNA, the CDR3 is TGTGCCAGCAGCGAAGATGCAGGTCACAATCAGCCCCAGCATTTT. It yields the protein CASSEDAGHNQPQHF.

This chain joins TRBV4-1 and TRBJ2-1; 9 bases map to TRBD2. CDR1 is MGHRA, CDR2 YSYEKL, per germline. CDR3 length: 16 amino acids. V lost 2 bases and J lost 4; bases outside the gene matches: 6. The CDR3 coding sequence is TGCGCCAGCAGCCAATGGTCCACTAGCGGGTACAATGAGCAGTTCTTC. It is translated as CASSQWSTSGYNEQFF.

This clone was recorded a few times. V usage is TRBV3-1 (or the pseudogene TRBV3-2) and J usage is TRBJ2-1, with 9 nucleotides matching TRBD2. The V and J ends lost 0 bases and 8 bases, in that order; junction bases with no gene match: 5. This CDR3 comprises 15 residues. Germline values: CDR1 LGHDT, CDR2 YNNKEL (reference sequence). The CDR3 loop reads CASSQETSGIDEQFF. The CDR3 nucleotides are TGTGCCAGCAGCCAAGAGACTAGCGGAATCGATGAGCAGTTCTTC.

The CDR3 spells CASSPLAGGLDTGELFF. In DNA, the CDR3 is TGTGCCAGCAGCCCTCTAGCGGGAGGGCTGGACACCGGGGAGCTGTTTTTT. The chain combines TRBV3-1 (or the pseudogene TRBV3-2) with TRBJ2-2; 12 bases fit TRBD2. Germline loops: CDR1 LGHDT, CDR2 YNNKEL (reference sequence). This CDR3 comprises 17 residues. V shed 4 bases, J shed 3 bases, and the junction held 6 bases outside the gene matches.

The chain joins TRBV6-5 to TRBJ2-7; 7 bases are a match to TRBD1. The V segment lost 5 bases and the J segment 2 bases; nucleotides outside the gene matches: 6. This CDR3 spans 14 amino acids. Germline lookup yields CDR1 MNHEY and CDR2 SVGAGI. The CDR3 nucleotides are TGTGCCAGCAGTATGTACAGGGGCCCCTACGAGCAGTACTTC. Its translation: CASSMYRGPYEQYF.

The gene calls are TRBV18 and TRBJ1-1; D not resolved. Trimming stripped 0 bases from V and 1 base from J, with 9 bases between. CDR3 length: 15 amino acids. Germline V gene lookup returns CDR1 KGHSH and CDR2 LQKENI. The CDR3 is CASSPPLRRNTEAFF. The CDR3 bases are TGTGCCAGCTCACCACCCCTCAGGCGGAACACTGAAGCTTTCTTT.

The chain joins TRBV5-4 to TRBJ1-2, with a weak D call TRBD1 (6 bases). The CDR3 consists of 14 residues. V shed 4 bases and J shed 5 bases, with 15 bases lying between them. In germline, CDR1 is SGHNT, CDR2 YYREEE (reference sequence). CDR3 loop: CASSLDRLSYGYTF. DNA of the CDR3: TGTGCCAGCAGCCTAGACAGGCTTTCGTATGGCTACACCTTC.

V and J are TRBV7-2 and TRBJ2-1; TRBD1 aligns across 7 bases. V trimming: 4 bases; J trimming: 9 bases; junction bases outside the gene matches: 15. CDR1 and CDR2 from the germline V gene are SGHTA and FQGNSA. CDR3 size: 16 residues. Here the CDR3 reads CASSWAKGAGKGEQFF. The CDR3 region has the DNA TGTGCCAGCAGCTGGGCAAAGGGGGCCGGGAAGGGTGAGCAGTTCTTC. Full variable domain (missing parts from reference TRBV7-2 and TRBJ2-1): GAGVSQSPSNKVTEKGKDVELRCDPISGHTALYWYRQSLGQGLEFLIYFQGNSAPDKSGLPSDRFSAERTGGSVSTLTIQRTQQEDSAVYLCASSWAKGAGKGEQFFGPGTRLTVL.

The CDR3 is CASSQDVRGSTVYEKLFF. The DNA for the CDR3 is TGCGCCAGCAGCCAAGATGTAAGGGGCTCGACCGTGTATGAAAAACTGTTTTTT. The V and J genes are TRBV4-3 and TRBJ1-4, with a tentative D call TRBD1 (5 bases). CDR3 length: 18 residues. Germline CDR1 and CDR2: LGHNA and YSLEER. With 0 bases removed from V and 6 bases from J, the gap between germline ends came to 20 bases.

The CDR3 sequence: CASIPEGTPYEQYF. The CDR3 DNA reads TGTGCCAGCATCCCGGAAGGGACACCTTACGAGCAGTACTTC. The chain recombines TRBV28 with TRBJ2-7; maybe TRBD1 (6 bases). This CDR3 spans 14 amino acids. The germline V and J ends were trimmed by 7 bases and 4 bases, with 17 bases remaining between them. Germline values: CDR1 MDHEN, CDR2 SYDVKM.

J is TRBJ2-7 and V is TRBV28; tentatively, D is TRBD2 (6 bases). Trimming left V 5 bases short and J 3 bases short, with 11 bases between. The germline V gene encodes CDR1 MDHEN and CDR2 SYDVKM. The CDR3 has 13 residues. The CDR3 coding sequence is TGTGCCAGCAGTGGCGGACTACTCTACGAGCAGTACTTC. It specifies CASSGGLLYEQYF.

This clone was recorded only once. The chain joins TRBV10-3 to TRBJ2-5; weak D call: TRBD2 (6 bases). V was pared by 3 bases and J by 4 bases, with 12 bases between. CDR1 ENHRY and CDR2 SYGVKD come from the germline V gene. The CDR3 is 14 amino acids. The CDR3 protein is CAISDDWDLETQYF. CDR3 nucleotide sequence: TGTGCCATCAGTGATGATTGGGACTTAGAGACCCAGTACTTC.

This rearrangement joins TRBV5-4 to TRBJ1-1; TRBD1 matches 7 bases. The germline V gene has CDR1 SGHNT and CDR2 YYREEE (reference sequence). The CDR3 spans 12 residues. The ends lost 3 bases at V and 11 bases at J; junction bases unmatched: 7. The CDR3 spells CASSSDRAGAFF. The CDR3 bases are TGTGCCAGCAGCTCCGACAGGGCGGGGGCTTTCTTT.

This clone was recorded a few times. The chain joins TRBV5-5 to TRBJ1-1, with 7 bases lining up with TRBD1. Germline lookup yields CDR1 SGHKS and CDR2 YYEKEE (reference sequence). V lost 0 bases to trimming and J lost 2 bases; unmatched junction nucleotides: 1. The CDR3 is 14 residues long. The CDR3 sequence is CASSLGDRNTEAFF. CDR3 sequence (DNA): TGTGCCAGCAGCTTGGGGGACAGAAACACTGAAGCTTTCTTT.

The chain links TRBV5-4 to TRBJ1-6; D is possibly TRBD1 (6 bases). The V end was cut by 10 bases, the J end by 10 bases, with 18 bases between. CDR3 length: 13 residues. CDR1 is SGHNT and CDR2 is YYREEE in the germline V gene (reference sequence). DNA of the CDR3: TGTGCCGCATCCTGGGGGGGCGGATCACCCCTCCACTTT. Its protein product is CAASWGGGSPLHF.